This TCR beta chain was sequenced in a study of T cell changes during pregnancy in multiple sclerosis. The sample holds one count of this clone. The method was immunoSEQ multiplex PCR; TCRdb's version includes in-frame clones alone and lacks a portion of them. The table records fewer than 85,000 clones, approximately 93% of them present only once. V was clipped by 4 bases and J by 7 bases, with 13 bases between them. CDR1 SQVTM and CDR2 ANQGSEA come from the germline V gene. This CDR3 has 12 residues. Sequencing used peripheral blood, obtained in the second trimester of pregnancy. The origin of this receptor is a female donor with multiple sclerosis, enrolled in a pregnancy study. This chain uses TRBV29-1 with TRBJ1-2; D may be TRBD1 (6 bases). The DNA for the CDR3 is TGCAGCGTTGTTCTCGCAGGGGTTGGCTACACCTTC. Translating gives CSVVLAGVGYTF. The variable domain in full, completed from reference TRBV29-1 and TRBJ1-2, reads SAVISQKPSRDICQRGTSLTIQCQVDSQVTMMFWYRQQPGQSLTLIATANQGSEATYESGFVIDKFPISRPNLTFSTLTVSNMSPEDSSIYLCSVVLAGVGYTFGSGTRLTVV.